The 17 T cell receptor beta chains below were found in one sample sequenced in a study of Ad26.COV2.S vaccination and SARS-CoV-2 variants. The data were produced by immunoSEQ multiplex PCR, yet TCRdb's version contains in-frame clones alone and is incomplete. In the table there are hundreds of thousands of clones, more than 75% of which are singletons. Specified treatment: about 20 received Ad26.COV2.S at low or high dose, single or two shots; five or six received placebo; per-sample allocation not given. After the first vaccine or placebo injection, samples were drawn on day 63. Sequencing used peripheral blood, obtained in a trial of Ad26.COV2.S vaccine versus placebo. These receptors came from a person aged 18-60 years who received the Ad26.COV2.S COVID-19 vaccine or a placebo.

The chain combines TRBV6-5 with TRBJ1-3, with D possibly matching TRBD1 (6 bases). CDR1 is MNHEY and CDR2 is SVGAGI in the germline V gene. This CDR3 is 13 amino acids long. V was clipped by 6 bases and J by 4 bases, with 10 bases between them. CDR3 residues: CASRGAAGNTIYF. In DNA, the CDR3 is TGTGCCAGCAGGGGGGCAGCCGGAAACACCATATATTTT.

This clone was seen just once. The J gene is TRBJ1-1, the V gene TRBV18; the match to TRBD1 covers 7 bases. V gave up 6 bases and J gave up 4 bases; unmatched junction bases: 17. The length of the CDR3 is 17 residues. The V gene's germline CDR1 is KGHSH and CDR2 LQKENI. The CDR3 sequence: CASSLLSEYRGGTEAFF. Written as DNA, the CDR3 is TGTGCCAGCTCGCTCCTCAGTGAGTACAGGGGTGGCACTGAAGCTTTCTTT. The full variable domain, its missing parts supplied by reference TRBV18 and TRBJ1-1, is NAGVMQNPRHLVRRRGQEARLRCSPMKGHSHVYWYRQLPEEGLKFMVYLQKENIIDESGMPKERFSAEFPKEGPSILRIQQVVRGDSAAYFCASSLLSEYRGGTEAFFGQGTRLTVV.

The chain employs TRBV11-2 and TRBJ2-3; 10 bases agree with TRBD2. Germline V lookup: CDR1 SGHAT, CDR2 FQNNGV. This CDR3 has 16 residues. V shed 1 base, J shed 4 bases, and the junction held 5 bases outside the gene matches. The CDR3 DNA is TGTGCCAGCAGCTTAGGTCCAGCGGGAGGGGCAGATACGCAGTATTTT. It encodes CASSLGPAGGADTQYF.

The V call is TRBV5-4, the J call TRBJ2-5, with D possibly matching TRBD2 (6 bases). With 3 bases removed from V and 10 bases from J, the gap between germline ends came to 16 bases. The CDR3 spans 13 residues. Germline CDR1 reads SGHNT; CDR2 reads YYREEE (reference sequence). The CDR3 protein is CASSSGLIPGQYF. In nucleotides, the CDR3 is TGTGCCAGCAGCTCGGGACTGATACCCGGCCAGTACTTC.

The chain employs TRBV5-1 and TRBJ2-1; 8 bases are a match to TRBD2. The trim removed 2 bases at V and 5 bases at J, leaving 9 bases unmatched. The germline V gene encodes CDR1 SGHRS and CDR2 YFSETQ. CDR3 length equals 16 residues. CDR3 bases: TGCGCCAGCAGCTTCGGGGGAACTAGCGGAGACAATGAGCAGTTCTTC. It is translated as CASSFGGTSGDNEQFF.

The rearrangement joins TRBV7-2 to TRBJ2-7; tentatively, D is TRBD1 (5 bases). CDR3 length: 13 amino acids. The V gene lost 1 base and the J gene lost 9 bases, with 13 bases spanning the gap. The germline V gene encodes CDR1 SGHTA and CDR2 FQGNSA. The CDR3, as DNA: TGTGCCAGCAGCTTAGGAGGCCAGGGAAGGCAGTACTTC. It translates to CASSLGGQGRQYF.

This rearrangement joins TRBV12-3 or TRBV12-4 to TRBJ1-5; D is unresolved. The V end was cut by 2 bases, the J end by 9 bases, with 8 bases between. This CDR3 has 12 residues. The chain's CDR3 is CASSLSGTPQHF. In DNA, the CDR3 is TGTGCCAGCAGTTTATCGGGTACGCCCCAGCATTTT.

The chain is built from TRBV27 and TRBJ1-2, with D perhaps matching TRBD1 (6 bases). The CDR3 sequence is 13 residues long. Trimming removed 5 bases from V and 3 bases from J, with 10 bases in between. CDR1 MNHEY and CDR2 SMNVEV come from the germline V gene (reference sequence). The CDR3 here is CASSLQGYYGYTF. CDR3 coding DNA: TGTGCCAGCAGTCTGCAGGGGTACTATGGCTACACCTTC.

Only one count was recorded for this clone. Additional DNA sequences in this sample encode the identical CDR3. The genes are TRBV2 and TRBJ2-3; D possibly corresponds to TRBD2 (6 bases). Trimming took off 6 bases at V and 2 bases at J, with 9 bases between the two ends. Germline V gives CDR1 SNHLY, CDR2 FYNNEI. This CDR3 comprises 13 residues. CDR3 sequence: CASRGDSTDTQYF. Written as DNA, the CDR3 is TGTGCCAGCAGGGGGGACTCCACAGATACGCAGTATTTT.

The CDR3 DNA sequence: TGCGCCAGCAGCTTGGAGCGGCGGGGAAGAGGAAACACCATATATTTT. This encodes CASSLERRGRGNTIYF. This chain connects TRBV5-1 to TRBJ1-3, with no clear D. Germline lookup yields CDR1 SGHRS and CDR2 YFSETQ. The CDR3 is 16 residues long. V lost 0 bases and J 4 bases, leaving 14 bases between the germline ends.

In this sample, this clone turned up once. The rearrangement joins TRBV5-1 to TRBJ1-1; D is unclear. The CDR3 has 14 residues. CDR1 is SGHRS and CDR2 is YFSETQ in the germline V gene. V was shortened by 4 bases and J by 1 base, with 11 bases between the two germline ends. The CDR3 protein is CASSLLAGNTEAFF. The CDR3 DNA sequence: TGCGCCAGCAGCCTTCTCGCAGGGAACACTGAAGCTTTCTTT.

The chain carries TRBV28 and TRBJ2-7; TRBD2 might be the D (6 bases). V was shortened by 6 bases and J by 2 bases, with 14 bases between the two germline ends. The CDR3 is 14 amino acids. In germline, CDR1 is MDHEN, CDR2 SYDVKM. The CDR3 DNA sequence: TGTGCCAGCAGCCCCGCGGGGACCCCCTACGAGCAGTACTTC. The encoded protein is CASSPAGTPYEQYF.

V and J are TRBV5-1 and TRBJ2-1; 10 nucleotides line up with TRBD1. The CDR3 consists of 15 residues. V gave up 2 bases and J gave up 3 bases; unmatched junction bases: 2. Looked up from germline, CDR1 is SGHRS and CDR2 is YFSETQ. CDR3 nucleotide sequence: TGCGCCAGCAGCTTCGACAGGGGGCGCTACAATGAGCAGTTCTTC. Translation: CASSFDRGRYNEQFF.

The chain recombines TRBV7-7 with TRBJ2-1; TRBD2 aligns across 9 bases. Germline V gives CDR1 SSHAT, CDR2 FNYEAQ (reference sequence). This CDR3 contains 15 residues. The V gene end was trimmed by 1 base and the J gene end by 3 bases; junction bases not matched to a gene: 1. The CDR3 loop is CASSLGTSDYNEQFF. The CDR3 coding sequence is TGTGCCAGCAGCTTAGGGACTAGCGACTACAATGAGCAGTTCTTC.

CDR3 region: CASKGTVYNEQFF. CDR3 nucleotides: TGTGCAAGCAAGGGAACGGTATACAATGAGCAGTTCTTC. This chain joins TRBV18 and TRBJ2-1; D gene uncertain. Looked up from germline, CDR1 is KGHSH and CDR2 is LQKENI. CDR3 length equals 13 residues.

The chain recombines TRBV3-1 (or the pseudogene TRBV3-2) with TRBJ2-5, with no clear D. Per the germline V gene, CDR1 is LGHDT and CDR2 is YNNKEL (reference sequence). Trimming removed 0 bases at V and 3 bases at J, with 8 bases between. CDR3 length: 14 amino acids. CDR3: CASSQDSTEETQYF. The CDR3 DNA reads TGTGCCAGCAGCCAAGACTCGACCGAAGAGACCCAGTACTTC.

The J gene is TRBJ1-2, the V gene TRBV5-1, with D perhaps TRBD1 (5 bases). In germline, CDR1 is SGHRS, CDR2 YFSETQ. The CDR3 length is 13 residues. The V end was cut by 0 bases, the J end by 4 bases, with 7 bases between. The CDR3 here is CASSLEGIYGYTF. CDR3 nucleotide sequence: TGCGCCAGCAGCTTGGAGGGGATCTATGGCTACACCTTC.